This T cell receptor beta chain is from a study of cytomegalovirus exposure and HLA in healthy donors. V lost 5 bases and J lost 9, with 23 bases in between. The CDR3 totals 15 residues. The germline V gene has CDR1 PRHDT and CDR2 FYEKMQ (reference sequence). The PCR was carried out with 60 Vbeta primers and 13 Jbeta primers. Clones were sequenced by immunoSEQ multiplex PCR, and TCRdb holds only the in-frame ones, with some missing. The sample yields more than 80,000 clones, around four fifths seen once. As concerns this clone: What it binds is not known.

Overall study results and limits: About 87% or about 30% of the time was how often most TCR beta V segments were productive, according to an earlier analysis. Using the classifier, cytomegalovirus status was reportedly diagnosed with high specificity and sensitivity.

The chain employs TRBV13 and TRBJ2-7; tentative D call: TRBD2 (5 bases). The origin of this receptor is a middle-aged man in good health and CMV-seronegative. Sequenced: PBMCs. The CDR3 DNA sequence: TGTGCCAGCAGCCCCTCTAGCCCTTTAAGGTTCGTGCAGTACTTC. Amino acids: CASSPSSPLRFVQYF.